This TCR beta chain emerged from a study of early T cells in non-severe SARS-CoV-2 infection. Study-wide background: The input, bulk RNA from unsorted whole blood, was sequenced, and chains were unpaired. Study-level points and caveats: Using VDJdb, the matching emphasized anti-spike CD8 responses while missing private and CD4 specificities.

This clonotype was seen at least ten times. Its antigen is unidentified. Unique molecular identifiers (one per individual cDNA molecule) were attached. Each CDR3 protein is one row after TCRdb ran MiXCR on the 5' RACE reads. This table has 20,000 to 25,000 distinct CDR3 sequences, around 4.6% appearing once. This TCR derives from an adult who was a healthcare worker with PCR-confirmed SARS-CoV-2 infection or an uninfected control (not recorded which). Sequencing input: whole blood.

As DNA, the CDR3 is TGTGCCATCAGTGGGCGGGGTGCCGGGGAGCTGTTTTTT. It specifies CAISGRGAGELFF. This rearrangement joins TRBV10-3 to TRBJ2-2; D perhaps matches TRBD2 (6 bases). There are 13 residues in the CDR3. Between the trimmed V and J ends, which lost 4 bases and 6 bases, there was a span of 9 bases. Germline V CDR1 and CDR2: ENHRY, SYGVKD.